What follows describes a single TCR beta chain. The data were obtained in a study of blood T cell repertoires in COVID-19. The CDR3 spans 13 residues. Germline V gene lookup returns CDR1 ENHRY and CDR2 SYGVKD. The ends were cut back, 4 bases at V and 8 bases at J, with 14 bases in the middle. Categorization into cohorts depended on clinical history that participants reported. Libraries were prepared by immunoSEQ multiplex PCR; TCRdb keeps only in-frame clonotypes and omits some of them. The repertoire holds some 150,000 clones, with approximately 87% as singletons. This chain connects TRBV10-3 to TRBJ1-2; no firm D call. The receptor was isolated from a woman aged 45-60 years who had recovered from COVID-19. The sample consisted of PBMCs or T cells enriched from blood (not recorded which). CDR3 sequence: CAISGSRSEGYTF. The CDR3 coding sequence is TGTGCCATCAGTGGATCTAGGTCGGAGGGCTACACCTTC.